Listed here are 24 T cell receptor beta chains from one sample, sequenced in a study of T-cell memory formation after mild COVID-19. TCRdb recomputed calls from the 5' RACE reads with MiXCR, one row per CDR3 protein. The table records about 280,000 distinct CDR3 sequences, 8% to 10% of them present only once. The sequenced sample was PBMCs or a T cell subset sorted from them (not recorded which). All receptors come from a man aged 18-30 years who had mild COVID-19 (a few samples of this study predate the infection). Cell type and time point are not known.

The chain combines TRBV4-1 with TRBJ1-3; D call uncertain. V gave up 1 base and J gave up 0 bases, with 13 bases separating them. Germline loops: CDR1 MGHRA, CDR2 YSYEKL. CDR3 size: 17 residues. CDR3 residues: CASSQAGESYSGNTIYF. CDR3 DNA: TGCGCCAGCAGCCAAGCTGGGGAGTCATACTCTGGAAACACCATATATTTT.

There are a few counts of this clonotype. This chain uses TRBV5-1 with TRBJ2-7; D may be TRBD2 (6 bases). The CDR3 runs 15 residues. The V and J ends lost 4 bases and 2 bases respectively, with 16 bases between them. Germline V gene lookup returns CDR1 SGHRS and CDR2 YFSETQ. In nucleotides, the CDR3 is TGCGCCAGCAGCCCCGGCGCGGGGAACCCCTACGAGCAGTACTTC. Protein: CASSPGAGNPYEQYF. Full variable domain (remainder filled in from reference TRBV5-1 and TRBJ2-7): KAGVTQTPRYLIKTRGQQVTLSCSPISGHRSVSWYQQTPGQGLQFLFEYFSETQRNKGNFPGRFSGRQFSNSRSEMNVSTLELGDSALYLCASSPGAGNPYEQYFGPGTRLTVT.

V and J are TRBV5-1 and TRBJ2-1, with 10 bases identical to TRBD2. Germline V gene data show CDR1 as SGHRS and CDR2 as YFSETQ. This CDR3 has 15 residues. The V gene end was trimmed by 4 bases and the J gene end by 3 bases; junction bases not matched to a gene: 4. The DNA for the CDR3 is TGCGCCAGCAGCCAACTAGCGGGGCACTACAATGAGCAGTTCTTC. This sequence encodes CASSQLAGHYNEQFF.

The chain carries TRBV11-2 and TRBJ2-3; TRBD2 might be the D (5 bases). The CDR3 extends over 13 amino acids. Germline V gene lookup returns CDR1 SGHAT and CDR2 FQNNGV. Trimming stripped 5 bases from V and 6 bases from J, with 12 bases between. CDR3 residues: CASSMRAEDTQYF. The CDR3 DNA reads as TGTGCCAGCAGCATGAGGGCCGAGGATACGCAGTATTTT.

This clonotype was counted a few times. The genes are TRBV15 and TRBJ2-3, with D possibly TRBD1 on 6 matching bases. The CDR3 contains 13 residues. V was trimmed by 5 bases and J by 5 bases, leaving 11 bases between them. Per germline, CDR1 LNHNV and CDR2 YYDKDF (reference sequence). The CDR3 DNA follows: TGTGCCACCAGCGGCAGGGGCGGAGATACGCAGTATTTT. The encoded protein is CATSGRGGDTQYF.

This sequence joins TRBV27 and TRBJ1-1; D might be TRBD1 (5 bases). The V and J ends lost 6 bases and 4 bases respectively, with 18 bases between them. The CDR3 covers 15 residues. Per germline, CDR1 MNHEY and CDR2 SMNVEV (reference sequence). The CDR3 is CASRPGVDRSTEAFF. The CDR3 DNA reads TGTGCCAGCAGGCCTGGGGTCGACAGAAGCACTGAAGCTTTCTTT.

The V gene is TRBV28, the J gene TRBJ2-1; D not resolved. Germline V CDR1 and CDR2: MDHEN, SYDVKM. The CDR3 sequence is 10 residues long. Trimming took off 10 bases at V and 6 bases at J, with 7 bases between the two ends. CDR3 coding DNA: TGTGCCACGGAAAGCAATGAGCAGTTCTTC. Protein product: CATESNEQFF.

The V gene is TRBV12-3 or TRBV12-4, the J gene TRBJ1-1; D is possibly TRBD1 (5 bases). CDR3 length equals 15 residues. V lost 3 bases, J lost 1 base, and 12 bases lay in between. The CDR3 nucleotides are TGTGCCAGCAGTTTTTATTCAGGGACGAACACTGAAGCTTTCTTT. Translation gives CASSFYSGTNTEAFF.

This clonotype has ten or more counts. The chain uses TRBV5-6 and TRBJ2-3, with a tentative D call TRBD2 (5 bases). This CDR3 comprises 16 residues. The V gene lost 4 bases and the J gene lost 6 bases, with 21 bases spanning the gap. CDR1 and CDR2 from the germline V gene are SGHDT and YYEEEE. The CDR3 protein is CASSNERRVNGDTQYF. For the CDR3, the DNA is TGTGCCAGCAGCAACGAGCGGCGGGTGAACGGGGATACGCAGTATTTT.

This clonotype has a handful of counts. The chain carries TRBV12-3 or TRBV12-4 and TRBJ2-7, with 8 positions matching TRBD1. The CDR3 totals 15 residues. Trimming at V came to 6 bases and at J to 4 bases, leaving 11 bases not matched to a gene. CDR3 loop: CASSFSTGDLYEQYF. DNA for the CDR3: TGTGCCAGCAGCTTCTCGACAGGGGACCTTTACGAGCAGTACTTC.

The chain couples TRBV29-1 to TRBJ2-7; D is unresolved. The CDR3 is 14 amino acids. Trimming removed 5 bases at V and 3 bases at J, with 17 bases between. Germline V gene lookup returns CDR1 SQVTM and CDR2 ANQGSEA. CDR3 sequence (DNA): TGCAGCGTTATCCGGCCACAAGCCAACTACGAGCAGTACTTC. It yields the protein CSVIRPQANYEQYF.

This clonotype turned up a few times. The rearrangement uses TRBV6-5 and TRBJ2-7; 11 nucleotides line up with TRBD1. The CDR3 is 13 residues long. Germline V gene data show CDR1 as MNHEY and CDR2 as SVGAGI. J gave up 6 bases and V 6 bases, and 4 bases lay outside the gene matches. DNA of the CDR3: TGTGCCAGCAGCCCCGGGACAGGGGGCGAGCAGTACTTC. This encodes CASSPGTGGEQYF.

This clonotype was seen many times. The V call is TRBV21-1, the J call TRBJ2-1; the table's D call, TRBD1, was not checked against the DNA. TRBV21-1 is described as a pseudogene. This CDR3 is 13 amino acids long. CDR3 DNA sequence: TGTGCCAGCAGCAAAAACAGGAACAATGAGCAGTTCTTC. This gives the protein CASSKNRNNEQFF.

This clonotype was observed a few times. The chain joins TRBV7-2 to TRBJ2-5, with unresolved D. The CDR3 has 16 amino acids. V lost 1 base and J lost 7, with 19 bases in between. Germline values: CDR1 SGHTA, CDR2 FQGNSA. CDR3 DNA sequence: TGTGCCAGCAGCTTAGAGTTCGCGAAATCCTGGGGGACCCAGTACTTC. As protein: CASSLEFAKSWGTQYF.

The chain employs TRBV7-9 and TRBJ1-2, with a tentative D call TRBD1 (6 bases). V was cut by 4 bases and J by 0 bases, with 12 bases left in between. There are 15 residues in the CDR3. Germline V gives CDR1 SEHNR, CDR2 FQNEAQ (reference sequence). The CDR3 sequence: CASSSGGPSNYGYTF. CDR3 coding DNA: TGTGCCAGCAGCTCCGGGGGGCCCTCTAACTATGGCTACACCTTC.

The chain is built from TRBV4-3 and TRBJ2-5; 7 bases fit TRBD2. The CDR3 covers 16 residues. Germline V gene lookup returns CDR1 LGHNA and CDR2 YSLEER. The J segment lost 5 bases and the V segment lost 0 bases, leaving 9 bases of the junction unmatched. CDR3 nucleotides: TGCGCCAGCAGCCAAGAGGCCCTCCTCGGGGGGGAGACCCAGTACTTC. It yields the protein CASSQEALLGGETQYF.

This clonotype was counted at least ten times. The chain uses TRBV7-6 and TRBJ2-7; D call uncertain. V lost 0 bases and J lost 7, with 10 bases in between. CDR3 size: 13 residues. Per germline, CDR1 SGHVS and CDR2 FNYEAQ. The CDR3 DNA reads TGTGCCAGCAGCTTAGCTGTGGATAGAGAGCAGTACGTC. It codes for CASSLAVDREQYV.

This clonotype was observed a handful of times. V usage is TRBV3-1 and J usage is TRBJ1-1; 7 nucleotides agree with TRBD1. Germline V gives CDR1 LGHDT, CDR2 YNNKEL (reference sequence). The CDR3 has 15 residues. Losses at the gene ends were 0 bases for V and 0 bases for J; bases not matched to a gene: 1. CDR3 amino acids: CASSQEGQLNTEAFF. The DNA of the CDR3 is TGTGCCAGCAGCCAAGAGGGACAGTTGAACACTGAAGCTTTCTTT.

This clonotype was seen many times. This chain uses TRBV20-1 with TRBJ2-5; TRBD2 is a possible D gene (5 bases). CDR1 is DFQATT, CDR2 SNEGSKA, per germline (reference sequence). V was clipped by 3 bases and J by 2 bases, with 7 bases between them. This CDR3 contains 12 residues. The CDR3 DNA reads TGCAGTGCTAGGACTACTCAAGAGACCCAGTACTTC. This codes for CSARTTQETQYF.

This clonotype showed up many times. In DNA form, the CDR3 reads TGTGCCAGCAGCGTCATAGCGTCGAGCTCCTACAATGAGCAGTTCTTC. Translation: CASSVIASSSYNEQFF. The rearrangement uses TRBV7-8 and TRBJ2-1; D perhaps matches TRBD2 (5 bases). The V end was cut by 5 bases, the J end by 0 bases, with 14 bases between. Germline loops: CDR1 SGHVS, CDR2 FQNEAQ. The CDR3 loop spans 16 amino acids.

This clonotype appeared a single time. The chain couples TRBV20-1 to TRBJ1-1; D remains unclear. The CDR3 totals 13 residues. V was clipped by 6 bases and J by 6 bases, with 17 bases between them. CDR1 is DFQATT and CDR2 is SNEGSKA in the germline V gene (reference sequence). CDR3 amino acids: CSAESGRSPEAFF. The CDR3 DNA is TGCAGTGCAGAATCCGGGCGGAGCCCTGAAGCTTTCTTT.

In DNA, the CDR3 is TGCAGTGCTAGGAGACCGGGACTACAAGAGACCCAGTACTTC. Encoded protein: CSARRPGLQETQYF. The chain employs TRBV20-1 and TRBJ2-5; 7 nucleotides line up with TRBD2. CDR3 length: 14 amino acids. Looked up from germline, CDR1 is DFQATT and CDR2 is SNEGSKA (reference sequence). J gave up 2 bases and V 3 bases, and 6 bases lay outside the gene matches.

In this sample, this clonotype turned up many times. The chain is built from TRBV12-3 or TRBV12-4 and TRBJ2-4; D not certain. The ends were cut back, 6 bases at V and 0 bases at J, with 9 bases in the middle. The CDR3 spans 14 residues. The CDR3 here is CASSLTAAKNIQYF. The CDR3 DNA follows: TGTGCCAGCAGCCTGACTGCAGCCAAAAACATTCAGTACTTC.

V gene TRBV6-2 or TRBV6-3 combines with J gene TRBJ2-3, with D perhaps matching TRBD1 or TRBD2 (6 bases each). Trimming removed 7 bases from V and 1 base from J, with 12 bases in between. Germline-derived CDR1 and CDR2 are MNHEY and SVGEGT. The length of the CDR3 is 14 residues. Written as DNA, the CDR3 is TGTGCCAGCACTCCTAGGGGGGGCACAGATACGCAGTATTTT. Encoded protein: CASTPRGGTDTQYF.